The T cell receptor beta chain under discussion was sequenced for a study of Graves' ophthalmopathy and Graves' hyperthyroidism. As for the study in general: Prior to any treatment, peripheral blood was collected at the time of initial diagnosis. Study results and caveats: Its predictions of ophthalmopathy progression gave the model 70.59% sensitivity and about 72% specificity. A classifier, a 13-signature model, separated ophthalmopathy from stable hyperthyroidism with 87.88% sensitivity and 75% to 82% specificity.

This clonotype was recorded a few times. Its antigen is unknown. This CDR3 has 14 amino acids. Germline CDR1 reads DFQATT; CDR2 reads SNEGSKA (reference sequence). V was cut by 5 bases and J by 7 bases, with 18 bases left in between. The study amplified TCR beta CDR3 regions using RNA transcripts. The workflow started with a first-round RT-PCR run with HTBI primers and then moved on to a second-round multiplex PCR. TCRdb ran MiXCR on the multiplex PCR reads and lists one entry per CDR3 protein. The sample carries 350,000 to 400,000 distinct CDR3 sequences, 15% recorded once. The chain carries TRBV20-1 and TRBJ2-1; possible D gene TRBD2, 5 bases. Sequenced sample: peripheral blood. The receptor was isolated from a woman in her late teens or twenties with stable Graves' hyperthyroidism. CDR3 nucleotides: TGCAGTGCTCCTCCTAGCCTCGTCGGAAATGAGCAGTTCTTC. Protein: CSAPPSLVGNEQFF.